This TCR beta chain was recovered during a study of STAT3 mutations in large granular lymphocyte leukemia. This clone occurred once. Its antigen is not identified. Points from the study as a whole: Sampling intervals varied between patients and samples. In T-cell large granular lymphocyte leukemia, about half of patients showed multiple immunodominant subclonotypes. Persisting codominant clonotypes may have hidden a small pathogenic clone.

Here immunoSEQ multiplex PCR was the method, and the copy in TCRdb shows in-frame clones only, minus some. In the table there are approximately 29,000 clones, 86% of which are singletons. Per germline, CDR1 SGHAT and CDR2 FQDESV (reference sequence). This CDR3 contains 11 residues. V lost 9 bases to trimming and J lost 5 bases; unmatched junction nucleotides: 3. This receptor was identified in a man in his sixties with T-cell large granular lymphocyte leukemia. Some clones in this sample may be carry-over from other donors' samples. V usage is TRBV11-1 and J usage is TRBJ2-7, with 8 bases that match TRBD1. Source material: peripheral blood mononuclear cells. The CDR3 DNA sequence: TGTGCCAGGACGACAGGGGACGAGCAGTACTTC. It translates to CARTTGDEQYF.